These T cell receptor beta chains were read from a single sample in a study of cytomegalovirus exposure and HLA in healthy donors. TCRdb keeps only in-frame clones here, not all; method: immunoSEQ multiplex PCR. Among over 150,000 clones listed, approximately 80% were seen once. Sequencing was performed on PBMCs. These receptors came from a man aged 25-40 years in good health and CMV-seropositive. Each CDR3 is given with its conserved first and last residue. The D gene is left open where the match is weak. Some rows mark clone size as missing; the rest say once, few, many or name a class of expanded clone.

V	D	size	J	CDR3	DNA
TRBV7-9	.	.	TRBJ1-3	CASSFNSGNTIYF	TGTGCCAGCAGCTTCAACTCTGGAAACACCATATATTTT
TRBV11-2	TRBD1	.	TRBJ1-1	CASSLAGGNTEAFF	TGTGCCAGCAGCTTAGCAGGGGGCAACACTGAAGCTTTCTTT
TRBV29-1	TRBD2	.	TRBJ2-7	CSVATSASSYEQYF	TGCAGCGTCGCGACTAGCGCGAGCTCCTACGAGCAGTACTTC
TRBV11-2	.	.	TRBJ1-4	CASSLDPRALKSTNEKLFF	TGTGCCAGCAGCTTAGATCCGCGGGCCTTGAAGTCAACTAATGAAAAACTGTTTTTT
TRBV7-8	.	.	TRBJ2-1	CASSFLSSINEQFF	TGTGCCAGCAGCTTCCTTTCTAGTATCAATGAGCAGTTCTTC
TRBV5-1	.	.	TRBJ2-7	CASSLLSGDSYEQYF	TGCGCCAGCAGCCTACTTAGCGGAGACTCCTACGAGCAGTACTTC
TRBV5-1	.	.	TRBJ1-2	CASSLGQNYGYTF	TGCGCCAGCAGCTTGGGACAGAACTATGGCTACACCTTC
TRBV12-5	TRBD2	.	TRBJ2-7	CASGREAGYEQYF	TGTGCTAGTGGCCGGGAGGCCGGGTACGAGCAGTACTTC
TRBV6-1	.	.	TRBJ1-1	CASRDTFTEAFF	TGTGCCAGCAGGGACACGTTCACTGAAGCTTTCTTT
TRBV30	.	few	TRBJ1-6	CAWSFGINNSPLHF	TGTGCCTGGAGTTTCGGGATAAATAATTCACCCCTCCACTTT
TRBV9	TRBD1	.	TRBJ2-7	CASSSTRGQDPREQYF	TGTGCCAGCAGCTCGACTAGGGGACAGGACCCTCGGGAGCAGTACTTC
TRBV5-4	TRBD2	.	TRBJ2-2	CASSRGLAEGGELFF	TGTGCCAGCAGCCGCGGACTAGCCGAAGGCGGGGAGCTGTTTTTT
TRBV6-5	.	once	TRBJ2-7	CASSYGPPSSYEQYF	TGTGCCAGCAGTTACGGGCCGCCGAGCTCCTACGAGCAGTACTTC
TRBV29-1	.	.	TRBJ2-2	CSVRRTGYTGELFF	TGCAGCGTTCGCCGCACAGGGTACACCGGGGAGCTGTTTTTT
TRBV7-2	.	few	TRBJ2-3	CASSPRDTQYF	TGTGCCAGCAGCCCGCGGGATACGCAGTATTTT
TRBV18	TRBD2	.	TRBJ2-1	CASSPRGAGVTYNEQFF	TGTGCCAGCTCACCTCGTGGAGCGGGAGTAACCTACAATGAGCAGTTCTTC
TRBV27	TRBD1	few	TRBJ2-7	CASIPPGQPYEQYF	TGTGCCAGCATCCCCCCGGGACAGCCCTACGAGCAGTACTTC
TRBV11-2	.	.	TRBJ2-1	CASSQRGRKFF	TGTGCCAGCAGCCAGAGGGGGAGAAAGTTCTTC
TRBV7-3	TRBD1	.	TRBJ1-2	CASSLDATGGRGYTF	TGTGCCAGCAGCTTAGACGCGACAGGGGGCCGGGGCTACACCTTC